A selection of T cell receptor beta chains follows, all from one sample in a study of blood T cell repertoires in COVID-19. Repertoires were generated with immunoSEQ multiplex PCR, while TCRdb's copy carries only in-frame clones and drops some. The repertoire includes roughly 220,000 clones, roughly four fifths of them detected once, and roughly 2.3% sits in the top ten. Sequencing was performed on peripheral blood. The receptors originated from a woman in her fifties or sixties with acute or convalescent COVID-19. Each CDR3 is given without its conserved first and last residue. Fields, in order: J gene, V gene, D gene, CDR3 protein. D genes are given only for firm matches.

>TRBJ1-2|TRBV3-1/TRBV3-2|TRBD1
ASSPRMGQGAST
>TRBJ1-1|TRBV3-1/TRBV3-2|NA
ASSQVQGTEAF
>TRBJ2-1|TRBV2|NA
ASNRASGYNEQF
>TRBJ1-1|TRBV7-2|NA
ASSPQDGPSEAF
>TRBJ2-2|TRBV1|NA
TSSPPGEGKKEGKAGELF
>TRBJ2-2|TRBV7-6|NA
ASSENSGSNTGELF
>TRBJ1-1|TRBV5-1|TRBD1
ASSVQGLNTEAF
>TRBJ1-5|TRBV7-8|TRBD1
ASSPTGGARNQPQH
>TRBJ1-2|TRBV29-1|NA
SVDRGSGYT
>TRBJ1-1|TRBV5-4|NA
ASSPHSAMNTEAF
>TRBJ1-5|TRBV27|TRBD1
ASSQDRNGQPQH
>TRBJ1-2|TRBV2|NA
ASSEDSGSYGYT
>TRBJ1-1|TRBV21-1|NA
ASKKNSGTMNTEAF
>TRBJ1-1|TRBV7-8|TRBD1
ASSRRVPGQGVRTEAF
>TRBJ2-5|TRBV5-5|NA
ASSHQGWVRYQETQY
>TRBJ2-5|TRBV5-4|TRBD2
ASARVGSGETQY
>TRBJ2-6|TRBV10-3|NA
AISFEAGANVLT
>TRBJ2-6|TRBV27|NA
ASRTSDSAGANVLT
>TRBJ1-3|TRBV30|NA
AWRFGGNTIY
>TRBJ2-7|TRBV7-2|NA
ASSLQPASAYEQY
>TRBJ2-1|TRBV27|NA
ASSPRQPSYNEQF
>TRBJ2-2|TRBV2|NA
ASRAASANTGELF
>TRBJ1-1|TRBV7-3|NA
ASSEQGNGAEAF
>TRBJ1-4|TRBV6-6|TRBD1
ASSPTPGQRTNEKLF
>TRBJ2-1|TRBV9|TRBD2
ASSASGGGREQF
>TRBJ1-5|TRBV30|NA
AWTRDANQPQH
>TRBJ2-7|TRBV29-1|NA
SVGGPYEQY
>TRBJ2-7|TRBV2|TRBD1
ASSDSRQGTYEQY
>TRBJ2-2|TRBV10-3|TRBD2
AMRRGVDPGELF
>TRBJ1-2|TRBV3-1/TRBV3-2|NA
ASSLRTANYGYT
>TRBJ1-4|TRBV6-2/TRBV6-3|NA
ASSPPGARLF
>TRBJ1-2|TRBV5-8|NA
ASSLVRGSYT
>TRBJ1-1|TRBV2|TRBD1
ASSTGQSNTEAF